This record covers a single T cell receptor (beta chain). What it recognizes is unknown. This sample was included in a study of identical twins. General observations from the study: The analysis was cross-sectional rather than longitudinal within donors.

Germline CDR1 SGHDT, CDR2 YYEEEE. The CDR3 has 12 amino acids. The V gene lost 3 bases and the J gene lost 10 bases, with 13 bases spanning the gap. TCRdb passed the 5' RACE reads through MiXCR, listing each CDR3 protein once. The sample consists of approximately 1.8 million distinct CDR3 sequences, about 31% of them appearing once. The specimen was cord blood. The receptor was isolated from a newborn girl in good health. The chain uses TRBV5-6 and TRBJ1-1, with TRBD1 as a possible D gene (5 bases). The CDR3 sequence is CASSWLQDRAFF. The DNA of the CDR3 is TGTGCCAGCAGCTGGCTACAGGATAGAGCTTTCTTT.